A single sample is the source of the 6 T cell receptor beta chains below, sequenced in a study of OX40 agonist ivuxolimab in advanced cancers. The protocol was immunoSEQ multiplex PCR, while the TCRdb copy is restricted to in-frame clones and leaves out a portion. Of about 68,000 clones listed, roughly 90% were seen once; the top ten hold less than 1%. The starting material was CD4+ or CD8+ T cells sorted from blood, obtained in a trial of the OX40 agonist ivuxolimab. All receptors come from an adult with an advanced solid tumor such as melanoma, head and neck, liver or kidney cancer.

The rearrangement uses TRBV7-8 and TRBJ2-7, with 8 bases identical to TRBD1. The junction had 5 bases not matched to a gene; V was cut back by 1 base and J by 3 bases. In germline, CDR1 is SGHVS, CDR2 FQNEAQ. This CDR3 comprises 15 residues. CDR3 in amino acids: CASSLGGTGVYEQYF. DNA of the CDR3: TGTGCCAGCAGCTTAGGGGGGACAGGCGTCTACGAGCAGTACTTC.

The rearrangement uses TRBV2 and TRBJ1-2, with D perhaps matching TRBD1 (6 bases). V lost 10 bases to trimming and J lost 6 bases, with 18 bases between them. This CDR3 is 13 amino acids long. The germline CDR1 and CDR2 sequences are SNHLY and FYNNEI. The CDR3 DNA sequence: TGTGCCACCTCAACGGGGGGCGCGGATGGCTACACCTTC. It codes for CATSTGGADGYTF.

The chain joins TRBV28 to TRBJ1-3; perhaps TRBD1 as D (6 bases). The germline gives CDR1 MDHEN, CDR2 SYDVKM. The CDR3 loop spans 17 amino acids. V was pared by 6 bases and J by 4 bases, with 22 bases between. CDR3 protein: CASSSQGPERRGNTIYF. The CDR3 nucleotides read TGTGCCAGCAGCAGTCAGGGGCCAGAAAGAAGGGGAAACACCATATATTTT.

This chain uses TRBV27 with TRBJ2-2; 7 bases fit TRBD2. Unmatched junction bases numbered 12, after V lost 0 bases and J lost 2 bases. The CDR3 sequence is 19 residues long. Germline V lookup: CDR1 MNHEY, CDR2 SMNVEV (reference sequence). The CDR3 bases are TGTGCCAGCAGTTTATCACCCGGGAGGCAGGCCAGAAACACCGGGGAGCTGTTTTTT. Residues: CASSLSPGRQARNTGELFF.

The CDR3 DNA is TGTGCCAGCAGTACGGGACAGAGCTATGGCTACACCTTC. Translated, it gives CASSTGQSYGYTF. This chain connects TRBV6-5 to TRBJ1-2; 7 nucleotides match TRBD1. The CDR3 is 13 amino acids. J gave up 4 bases and V 5 bases, and 4 bases lay outside the gene matches. Germline-derived CDR1 and CDR2 are MNHEY and SVGAGI.

This chain links TRBV7-2 with TRBJ2-7; TRBD2 matches 11 bases. With 4 bases clipped from V and 2 bases from J, the junction kept 7 bases outside the gene matches. Germline CDR1 SGHTA, CDR2 FQGNSA. The CDR3 consists of 16 residues. This chain's CDR3 is CASSSPGTSGAYEQYF. The CDR3 DNA follows: TGTGCCAGCAGCTCCCCCGGGACTAGCGGAGCCTACGAGCAGTACTTC.